This T cell receptor beta chain derives from a study of cytomegalovirus exposure and HLA in healthy donors. Both 60 Vbeta primers and 13 Jbeta primers went into the PCR. Generated by immunoSEQ multiplex PCR, the TCRdb table keeps only in-frame clones and is missing some. The repertoire holds some 130,000 clones, with under 85% as singletons. CDR1 is LGHNA and CDR2 is YSLEER in the germline V gene. V shed 0 bases and J shed 6 bases, with 5 bases lying between them. This CDR3 has 13 amino acids. The receptor comes from a boy between 10 and 17 years old in good health and CMV-seronegative. The sample consisted of PBMCs. The V call is TRBV4-3, the J call TRBJ2-2, with TRBD1 as a possible D gene (5 bases). In DNA, the CDR3 is TGCGCCAGCAGCCAAGACAGGGCCGGGGAGCTGTTTTTT. This gives the protein CASSQDRAGELFF.